This entry concerns a single T cell receptor (beta chain). The target antigen is unknown. The data belong to a study of shared clonotypes between healthy human individuals. Researchers divided each subset's genomic DNA evenly across several immunoSEQ plates. TCRdb keeps only in-frame clones here, not all; method: immunoSEQ multiplex PCR. The sample gives some 2,100,000 clones, approximately 94% of which show up once; 1.5% to 2% is in the top ten. Study conclusions and caveats: Non-shared clonotypes had lower generation probabilities than those shared by all four donors. The study found about 5% of naive CD4 clonotypes shared across a few donors. Naive subsets generally exceeded memory subsets in estimated richness.

Naive CD8 cells, CD45RO-negative and positively selected for CCR7, excluded terminally differentiated effector memory CD45RA+ cells. CDR1 MNHNY and CDR2 SVGAGI come from the germline V gene (reference sequence). V shed 0 bases and J shed 10 bases, with 16 bases lying between them. The CDR3 extends over 14 amino acids. The sample comprised naive CD8+ T cells from PBMCs. This chain links TRBV6-6 with TRBJ2-7, with D possibly TRBD1 on 5 matching bases. This clonotype originated in a man in his late teens or twenties in good health. Some clones in this sample may be carry-over from other donors' samples. The CDR3, as DNA: TGTGCCAGCAGTTACTCGATTGGGGCAGAGAGACAGTACTTC. This encodes CASSYSIGAERQYF.